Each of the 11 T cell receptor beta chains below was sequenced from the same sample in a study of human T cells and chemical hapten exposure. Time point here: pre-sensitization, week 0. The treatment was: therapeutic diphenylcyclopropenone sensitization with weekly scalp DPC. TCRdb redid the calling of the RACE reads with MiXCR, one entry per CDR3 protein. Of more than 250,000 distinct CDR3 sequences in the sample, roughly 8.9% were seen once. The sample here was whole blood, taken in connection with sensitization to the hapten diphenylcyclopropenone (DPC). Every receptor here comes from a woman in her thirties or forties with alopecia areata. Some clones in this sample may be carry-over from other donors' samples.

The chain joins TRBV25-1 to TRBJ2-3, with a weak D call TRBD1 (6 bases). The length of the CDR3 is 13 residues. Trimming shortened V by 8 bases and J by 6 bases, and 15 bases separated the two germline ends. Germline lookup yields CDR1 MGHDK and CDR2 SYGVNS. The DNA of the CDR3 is TGTGCCAGCGGGGCGACAGGAAGGGATACGCAGTATTTT. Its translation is CASGATGRDTQYF.

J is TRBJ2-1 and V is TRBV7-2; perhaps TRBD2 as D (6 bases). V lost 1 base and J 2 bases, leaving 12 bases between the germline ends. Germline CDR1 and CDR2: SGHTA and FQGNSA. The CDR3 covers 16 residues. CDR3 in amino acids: CASSLEGTSTYNEQFF. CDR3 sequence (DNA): TGTGCCAGCAGCTTAGAAGGGACTTCAACCTACAATGAGCAGTTCTTC.

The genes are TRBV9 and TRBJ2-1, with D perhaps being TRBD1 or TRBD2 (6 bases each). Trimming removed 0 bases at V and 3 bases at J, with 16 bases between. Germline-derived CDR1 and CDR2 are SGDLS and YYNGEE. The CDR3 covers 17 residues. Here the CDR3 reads CASSVDPPGGLYNEQFF. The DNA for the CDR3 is TGTGCCAGCAGCGTAGATCCCCCCGGGGGCCTCTACAATGAGCAGTTCTTC.

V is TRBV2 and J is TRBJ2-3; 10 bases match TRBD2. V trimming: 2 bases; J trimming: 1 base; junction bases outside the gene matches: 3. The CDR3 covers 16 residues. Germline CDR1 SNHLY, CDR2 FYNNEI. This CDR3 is CASSERAGGRTDTQYF. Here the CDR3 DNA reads TGTGCCAGCAGTGAAAGAGCGGGAGGGCGCACAGATACGCAGTATTTT.

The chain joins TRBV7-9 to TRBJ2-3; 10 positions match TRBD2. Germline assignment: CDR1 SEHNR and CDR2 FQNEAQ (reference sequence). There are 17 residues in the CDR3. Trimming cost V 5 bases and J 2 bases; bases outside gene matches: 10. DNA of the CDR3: TGTGCCAGCAGCCCCCGGACTAGCGGCCCAACCACAGATACGCAGTATTTT. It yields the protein CASSPRTSGPTTDTQYF.

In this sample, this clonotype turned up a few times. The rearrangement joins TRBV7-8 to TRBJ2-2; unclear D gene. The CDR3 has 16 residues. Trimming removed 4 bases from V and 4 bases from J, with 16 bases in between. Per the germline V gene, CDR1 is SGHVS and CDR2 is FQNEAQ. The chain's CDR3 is CASSYSGRQGTGELFF. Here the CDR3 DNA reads TGTGCCAGCAGCTACTCCGGGCGTCAAGGCACCGGGGAGCTGTTTTTT.

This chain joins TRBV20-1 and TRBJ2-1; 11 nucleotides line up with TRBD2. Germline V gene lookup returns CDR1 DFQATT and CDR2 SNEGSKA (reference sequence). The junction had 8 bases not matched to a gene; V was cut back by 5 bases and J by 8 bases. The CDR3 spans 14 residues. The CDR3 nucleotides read TGCAGTGCTGGCTTTAGCGGGGGGGGCGATGAGCAGTTCTTC. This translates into CSAGFSGGGDEQFF.

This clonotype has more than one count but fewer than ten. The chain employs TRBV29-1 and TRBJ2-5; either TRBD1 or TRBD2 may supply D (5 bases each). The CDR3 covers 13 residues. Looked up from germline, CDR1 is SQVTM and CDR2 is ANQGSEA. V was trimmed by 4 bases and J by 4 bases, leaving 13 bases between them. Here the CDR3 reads CSVGQTEGETQYF. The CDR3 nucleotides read TGCAGCGTTGGACAGACAGAGGGAGAGACCCAGTACTTC.

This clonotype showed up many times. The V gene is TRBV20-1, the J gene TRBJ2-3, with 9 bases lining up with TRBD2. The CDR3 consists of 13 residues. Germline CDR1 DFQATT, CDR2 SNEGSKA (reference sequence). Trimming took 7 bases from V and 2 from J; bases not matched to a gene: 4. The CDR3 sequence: CSVAGGSTDTQYF. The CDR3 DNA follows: TGCAGTGTGGCGGGAGGGTCCACAGATACGCAGTATTTT.

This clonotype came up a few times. The DNA of the CDR3 is TGTGCCAGCAGTGAGCGGGCCGGTTCCTACGAGCAGTACTTC. This translates into CASSERAGSYEQYF. V and J are TRBV6-1 and TRBJ2-7; possibly TRBD2 for D (5 bases). V gave up 3 bases and J gave up 1 base, with 10 bases separating them. The CDR3 runs to 14 residues. CDR1 MNHNS and CDR2 SASEGT come from the germline V gene.

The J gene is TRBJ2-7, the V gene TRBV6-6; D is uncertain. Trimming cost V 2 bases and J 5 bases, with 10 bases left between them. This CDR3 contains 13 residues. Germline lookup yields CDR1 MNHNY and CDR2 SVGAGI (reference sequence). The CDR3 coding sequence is TGTGCCAGCAGTTACCCCCCCAGTGACGAGCAGTACTTC. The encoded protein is CASSYPPSDEQYF.